The 10 T cell receptor beta chains below were found in one sample sequenced in a study of T cell repertoires in cytomegalovirus infection. TCRdb re-called the reads through MiXCR, storing one row per CDR3 protein. The sample holds approximately 500,000 distinct CDR3 sequences, around 10% seen once. The sequenced sample consisted of PBMCs. These receptor sequences come from a human donor in good health (CMV status not recorded). Some clones in this sample may be carry-over from other donors' samples.

This clonotype was detected many times. V usage is TRBV7-3 and J usage is TRBJ1-1, with a weak D call TRBD1 (6 bases). The CDR3 spans 14 residues. Germline V CDR1 and CDR2: SGHTA, FQGTGA. Trimming removed 5 bases from V and 4 bases from J, with 14 bases in between. The CDR3 sequence: CASSPTGTLTEAFF. The CDR3 nucleotides are TGTGCCAGCAGCCCCACAGGGACTCTCACTGAAGCTTTCTTT.

This clonotype was counted at least ten times. The chain uses TRBV7-9 and TRBJ2-1, with TRBD2 matching over 13 bases. Germline CDR1 SEHNR, CDR2 FQNEAQ (reference sequence). This CDR3 comprises 17 residues. Trimming cost V 5 bases and J 5 bases; bases outside gene matches: 9. CDR3 protein: CASSLRSLAGGNNEQFF. For the CDR3, the DNA is TGTGCCAGCAGCCTAAGATCACTAGCGGGAGGGAACAATGAGCAGTTCTTC.

This chain's CDR3 is CSARDRGAQPQHF. The CDR3 DNA reads as TGCAGTGCTAGAGATCGGGGGGCTCAGCCCCAGCATTTT. The chain has TRBV20-1 and TRBJ1-5; weak D call: TRBD1 (6 bases). Looked up from germline, CDR1 is DFQATT and CDR2 is SNEGSKA (reference sequence). The CDR3 has 13 amino acids. The germline V and J ends were trimmed by 0 bases and 6 bases, with 9 bases remaining between them.

This clonotype was detected ten times or more. V gene TRBV12-3 or TRBV12-4 combines with J gene TRBJ1-4; 8 nucleotides match TRBD1. The CDR3 runs 15 residues. With 5 bases clipped from V and 8 bases from J, the junction kept 10 bases outside the gene matches. The CDR3 reads CASSGATGAQEKLFF. DNA of the CDR3: TGTGCCAGCAGTGGGGCGACAGGGGCCCAAGAAAAACTGTTTTTT.

This clonotype has ten or more counts. One end of the junction is discordant with germline, which a read error may explain. CDR3 sequence: CASSVTGTSTDTQYF. The CDR3 DNA follows: TGTGCCAGCAGCGTAACAGGGACTAGCACAGATACGCAGTATTTT. The chain is built from TRBV7-3 and TRBJ2-3, with D possibly called TRBD1 or TRBD2 (6 bases each). The CDR3 loop spans 15 amino acids. CDR1 is SGHTA, CDR2 FQGTGA, per germline.

This clonotype came up many times. The chain carries TRBV7-2 and TRBJ1-1; D unresolved. V shed 4 bases and J shed 3 bases, with 15 bases lying between them. Germline V CDR1 and CDR2: SGHTA, FQGNSA. The CDR3 loop spans 15 amino acids. For the CDR3, the DNA is TGTGCCAGCAGCTCTTACAGAGCAAGGTACACTGAAGCTTTCTTT. It specifies CASSSYRARYTEAFF.

This clonotype was seen many times. CDR3 in amino acids: CASSPGQETYEQYF. The DNA for the CDR3 is TGTGCCAGCTCACCGGGACAGGAAACCTACGAGCAGTACTTC. The chain joins TRBV18 to TRBJ2-7; 8 bases match TRBD1. V gave up 3 bases and J gave up 2 bases; unmatched junction bases: 3. This CDR3 region has 14 residues. CDR1 and CDR2 from the germline V gene are KGHSH and LQKENI.

This clonotype came up many times. The chain employs TRBV7-3 and TRBJ2-4; 9 bases are a match to TRBD2. The germline V gene has CDR1 SGHTA and CDR2 FQGTGA. The CDR3 runs 18 residues. V lost 8 bases to trimming and J lost 0 bases; unmatched junction nucleotides: 14. DNA of the CDR3: TGTGCCAGCCCCGGACTAGGACTAGCGAGAATAGCCAAAAACATTCAGTACTTC. It yields the protein CASPGLGLARIAKNIQYF. Complete variable domain (other parts from reference TRBV7-3 and TRBJ2-4): GAGVSQTPSNKVTEKGKYVELRCDPISGHTALYWYRQSLGQGPEFLIYFQGTGAADDSGLPNDRFFAVRPEGSVSTLKIQRTERGDSAVYLCASPGLGLARIAKNIQYFGAGTRLSVL.

This clonotype was recorded at least ten times. The V and J genes are TRBV18 and TRBJ2-1; perhaps TRBD2 as D (5 bases). This CDR3 has 16 amino acids. Deletions cut 3 bases from V and 3 bases from J, with 15 bases between. Germline V gene sequence: CDR1 KGHSH, CDR2 LQKENI. CDR3 loop: CASSPSASRDYNEQFF. Written as DNA, the CDR3 is TGTGCCAGCTCACCGTCAGCGTCGAGGGACTACAATGAGCAGTTCTTC.

At least ten counts were recorded for this clonotype. V is TRBV27 and J is TRBJ2-2; D gene uncertain. Per germline, CDR1 MNHEY and CDR2 SMNVEV (reference sequence). V shed 4 bases and J shed 4 bases, with 7 bases lying between them. The CDR3 totals 13 residues. The CDR3 is CASSYRSTGELFF. DNA for the CDR3: TGTGCCAGCAGTTATCGGTCCACCGGGGAGCTGTTTTTT.